The 29 T cell receptor beta chains below all came from one sample that was sequenced in a study of blood T cell repertoires in COVID-19. TCRdb keeps only in-frame clones here, not all; method: immunoSEQ multiplex PCR. The table has roughly 120,000 clones, more than 70% seen once. Sequenced material: peripheral blood. The origin of the receptors is a woman between 45 and 60 years old with acute or convalescent COVID-19.

The gene calls are TRBV9 and TRBJ2-1; TRBD2 matches at 8 bases. The CDR3 extends over 17 amino acids. Germline V gene sequence: CDR1 SGDLS, CDR2 YYNGEE. The J segment lost 3 bases and the V segment lost 0 bases, leaving 8 bases of the junction unmatched. The CDR3: CASSVETSGSLYNEQFF. CDR3 bases: TGTGCCAGCAGCGTAGAAACTAGCGGAAGCCTCTACAATGAGCAGTTCTTC.

This chain uses TRBV19 with TRBJ2-3; D not certain. The CDR3 sequence is 14 residues long. Between the trimmed V and J ends, which lost 3 bases and 5 bases, there was a span of 12 bases. Per the germline V gene, CDR1 is LNHDA and CDR2 is SQIVND (reference sequence). The CDR3 protein is CASSMRPALDTQYF. The CDR3 DNA is TGTGCCAGTAGTATGCGTCCCGCGCTAGATACGCAGTATTTT.

The chain couples TRBV3-1 (or the pseudogene TRBV3-2) to TRBJ2-2; D may be TRBD2 (5 bases). The V end was cut by 2 bases, the J end by 5 bases, with 24 bases between. Germline V gives CDR1 LGHDT, CDR2 YNNKEL (reference sequence). The CDR3 loop spans 19 amino acids. The CDR3 reads CASSQKSLSSNLVTGELFF. In DNA form, the CDR3 reads TGTGCCAGCAGCCAAAAGTCCCTGTCTAGCAACCTCGTGACCGGGGAGCTGTTTTTT.

V usage is TRBV6-5 and J usage is TRBJ2-5, with D possibly TRBD2 on 5 matching bases. V was shortened by 6 bases and J by 5 bases, with 10 bases between the two germline ends. Germline V lookup: CDR1 MNHEY, CDR2 SVGAGI. This CDR3 has 12 amino acids. In DNA form, the CDR3 reads TGTGCCAGCAGGGCCTGGGAGGAGACCCAGTACTTC. As protein: CASRAWEETQYF.

The rearrangement uses TRBV2 and TRBJ2-5; the match to TRBD2 covers 8 bases. From germline, CDR1 is SNHLY and CDR2 FYNNEI. After removal of 5 bases from V and 3 bases from J, the junction contained 5 bases not matched to a gene. The CDR3 sequence is 14 residues long. The CDR3 bases are TGTGCCAGCAGTCCGACTAGCGTGGAAGAGACCCAGTACTTC. This gives the protein CASSPTSVEETQYF. Combining the CDR3 with reference TRBV2 and TRBJ2-5 gives the whole variable domain EPEVTQTPSHQVTQMGQEVILRCVPISNHLYFYWYRQILGQKVEFLVSFYNNEISEKSEIFDDQFSVERPDGSNFTLKIRSTKLEDSAMYFCASSPTSVEETQYFGPGTRLLVL.

The chain is built from TRBV11-2 and TRBJ2-3; 11 bases agree with TRBD1. This CDR3 spans 14 amino acids. Germline V lookup: CDR1 SGHAT, CDR2 FQNNGV. The V and J ends lost 6 bases and 4 bases, in that order; junction bases with no gene match: 3. As DNA, the CDR3 is TGTGCCAGCAGAAAGGACAGGGGGCCAGATACGCAGTATTTT. Translated, it gives CASRKDRGPDTQYF.

The V gene is TRBV18, the J gene TRBJ2-7; D remains unclear. Germline values: CDR1 KGHSH, CDR2 LQKENI. Trimming stripped 6 bases from V and 0 bases from J, with 9 bases between. The CDR3 runs to 13 residues. The CDR3 bases are TGTGCCAGCTCTCGAGAGAGCTCCTACGAGCAGTACTTC. Translated: CASSRESSYEQYF.

This clone was counted a few times. The V call is TRBV4-2, the J call TRBJ1-2; D gene uncertain. The V gene's germline CDR1 is LGHNA and CDR2 YNFKEQ. This CDR3 region has 14 residues. V lost 7 bases, J lost 5 bases, and 17 bases lay in between. The CDR3 reads CASTHPSGFYGYTF. The CDR3 nucleotides read TGTGCCAGCACCCACCCCTCAGGATTTTATGGCTACACCTTC.

This chain uses TRBV6-6 with TRBJ2-2; 12 bases align to TRBD1. V gave up 5 bases and J gave up 7 bases; unmatched junction bases: 11. Germline-derived CDR1 and CDR2 are MNHNY and SVGAGI (reference sequence). There are 17 residues in the CDR3. The CDR3 protein is CASSPTGTGGAGGELFF. The CDR3 region has the DNA TGTGCCAGCAGTCCCACCGGGACAGGGGGCGCCGGCGGGGAGCTGTTTTTT.

The chain employs TRBV7-9 and TRBJ2-2; 7 positions match TRBD1. The CDR3 loop spans 15 amino acids. V was pared by 10 bases and J by 1 base, with 9 bases of the junction left unmatched. The germline CDR1 and CDR2 sequences are SEHNR and FQNEAQ (reference sequence). This CDR3 is CATPRQGRNTGELFF. In DNA, the CDR3 is TGTGCCACGCCAAGACAGGGCCGGAACACCGGGGAGCTGTTTTTT.

The gene calls are TRBV29-1 and TRBJ1-2; no firm D call. In germline, CDR1 is SQVTM, CDR2 ANQGSEA. This CDR3 is 11 amino acids long. Deletions cut 7 bases from V and 4 bases from J, with 10 bases between. DNA for the CDR3: TGCAGCGCCGAGGGTGCCTATGGCTACACCTTC. Translating it yields CSAEGAYGYTF.

This chain joins TRBV18 and TRBJ2-1; D uncertain. The CDR3 spans 13 residues. From germline, CDR1 is KGHSH and CDR2 LQKENI. Trimming took 3 bases from V and 15 from J, leaving 18 bases between them. The CDR3 DNA reads TGTGCCAGCTCACCCCAGGTAGAGTTACATCCGTTCTTC. Translated, it gives CASSPQVELHPFF.

This chain links TRBV9 with TRBJ2-1, with 11 bases fitting TRBD1. The CDR3 loop spans 15 amino acids. CDR1 is SGDLS, CDR2 YYNGEE, per germline. The junction had 6 bases not matched to a gene; V was cut back by 0 bases and J by 10 bases. The CDR3 DNA reads as TGTGCCAGCAGCGTAGCCCAGGGACAGGGGGAAGAGCAGTTCTTC. This sequence encodes CASSVAQGQGEEQFF.

This chain links TRBV7-6 with TRBJ1-2; 11 nucleotides agree with TRBD1. In germline, CDR1 is SGHVS, CDR2 FNYEAQ. This CDR3 is 17 amino acids long. With 5 bases clipped from V and 0 bases from J, the junction kept 8 bases outside the gene matches. The CDR3 DNA sequence: TGTGCCAGCAGCCCCGGACAGGGGGCGCGTACTAACTATGGCTACACCTTC. Translating gives CASSPGQGARTNYGYTF.

The chain is built from TRBV19 and TRBJ2-3, with 7 bases matching TRBD2. Germline loops: CDR1 LNHDA, CDR2 SQIVND (reference sequence). This CDR3 has 14 amino acids. V was clipped by 5 bases and J by 4 bases; unmatched bases: 6. CDR3 protein: CASSPGGWADTQYF. The CDR3 DNA sequence: TGTGCCAGTAGTCCGGGGGGTTGGGCAGATACGCAGTATTTT.

The rearrangement joins TRBV12-3 or TRBV12-4 to TRBJ1-4; the D is unclear. V was shortened by 4 bases and J by 8 bases, with 11 bases between the two germline ends. The CDR3 consists of 13 residues. Here the CDR3 DNA reads TGTGCCAGCAGTTCCCGGGGTGGGGAAAAACTGTTTTTT. Translation: CASSSRGGEKLFF.

The chain combines TRBV19 with TRBJ1-6; TRBD1 matches 12 bases. The V and J ends lost 3 bases and 6 bases, in that order; junction bases with no gene match: 9. This CDR3 has 18 residues. The germline gives CDR1 LNHDA, CDR2 SQIVND (reference sequence). CDR3 in amino acids: CASSITSGTGGSNSPLHF. The CDR3, as DNA: TGTGCCAGTAGTATTACCTCCGGGACAGGGGGCAGTAATTCACCCCTCCACTTT.

The chain employs TRBV3-1 (or the pseudogene TRBV3-2) and TRBJ1-1; TRBD1 aligns across 10 bases. Germline CDR1 is LGHDT and CDR2 is YNNKEL (reference sequence). After removal of 7 bases from V and 2 bases from J, the junction contained 10 bases not matched to a gene. There are 16 residues in the CDR3. CDR3 DNA: TGTGCCAGCACCGTTGCCCGGGACAGGGGTAACACTGAAGCTTTCTTT. It translates to CASTVARDRGNTEAFF.

The chain uses TRBV5-5 and TRBJ2-1; TRBD2 aligns across 13 bases. This CDR3 is 15 amino acids long. Germline V CDR1 and CDR2: SGHKS, YYEKEE (reference sequence). With 3 bases clipped from V and 6 bases from J, the junction kept 3 bases outside the gene matches. The DNA of the CDR3 is TGTGCCAGCAGCTGGGGACTAGCGGGATTCAATGAGCAGTTCTTC. The encoded protein is CASSWGLAGFNEQFF.

This clone showed up just once. This rearrangement joins TRBV30 to TRBJ2-6; D perhaps matches TRBD2 (6 bases). The CDR3 totals 19 residues. Per germline, CDR1 GTSNPN and CDR2 SVGIG (reference sequence). Trimming removed 2 bases from V and 0 bases from J, with 20 bases in between. The CDR3 DNA reads TGTGCCTGGAGTTTGGAGGTCGGGGGTTTAAGCTCTGGGGCCAACGTCCTGACTTTC. Its protein product is CAWSLEVGGLSSGANVLTF.

The chain has TRBV28 and TRBJ1-5, with 8 bases lining up with TRBD1. Unmatched junction bases numbered 12, after V lost 5 bases and J lost 6 bases. Per germline, CDR1 MDHEN and CDR2 SYDVKM. The CDR3 covers 16 residues. This chain's CDR3 is CASSTPHRGKSQPQHF. The CDR3 DNA sequence: TGTGCCAGCAGTACCCCCCACAGGGGGAAGAGTCAGCCCCAGCATTTT.

The chain joins TRBV6-5 to TRBJ2-3; no clear D gene. CDR3 length equals 16 residues. Germline V CDR1 and CDR2: MNHEY, SVGAGI. The V end was cut by 3 bases, the J end by 0 bases, with 13 bases between. CDR3 in DNA: TGTGCCAGCAGTTATCTCAGCGCCATGAGCACAGATACGCAGTATTTT. Protein product: CASSYLSAMSTDTQYF.

V and J are TRBV3-1 (or the pseudogene TRBV3-2) and TRBJ2-5; no clear D gene. The CDR3 loop spans 11 amino acids. V gave up 2 bases and J gave up 5 bases, with 3 bases separating them. CDR1 is LGHDT and CDR2 is YNNKEL in the germline V gene (reference sequence). CDR3 loop: CASSQSETQYF. DNA of the CDR3: TGTGCCAGCAGCCAAAGCGAGACCCAGTACTTC.

The V gene is TRBV18, the J gene TRBJ2-2, with D maybe TRBD2 (5 bases). Germline V lookup: CDR1 KGHSH, CDR2 LQKENI. V lost 6 bases to trimming and J lost 0 bases, with 17 bases between them. The CDR3 covers 17 residues. The CDR3 region has the DNA TGTGCCAGCTCCCCTCAGATAGCGAGGGCGAACACCGGGGAGCTGTTTTTT. Residues: CASSPQIARANTGELFF.

J is TRBJ1-2 and V is TRBV29-1; D is possibly TRBD1 (6 bases). Germline V CDR1 and CDR2: SQVTM, ANQGSEA. V lost 3 bases to trimming and J lost 6 bases, with 11 bases between them. The CDR3 consists of 12 residues. CDR3 bases: TGCAGCGTTGAGAGGGGGACCGATGGCTACACCTTC. Protein: CSVERGTDGYTF.

This sequence joins TRBV12-3 or TRBV12-4 and TRBJ1-4, with 8 nucleotides matching TRBD1. The CDR3 loop spans 11 amino acids. J gave up 12 bases and V 6 bases, and 3 bases lay outside the gene matches. CDR3 in amino acids: CASRHRGELFF. In nucleotides, the CDR3 is TGTGCCAGCAGGCACAGGGGGGAACTGTTTTTT.

The chain uses TRBV19 and TRBJ1-5; 11 bases match TRBD1. The germline V gene encodes CDR1 LNHDA and CDR2 SQIVND (reference sequence). With V trimmed by 6 bases and J by 0 bases, 10 bases remained unmatched. This CDR3 comprises 18 residues. CDR3 sequence reads: CASRERTGGAYSNQPQHF. CDR3 in DNA: TGTGCCAGTAGGGAGAGGACAGGGGGCGCGTATAGCAATCAGCCCCAGCATTTT.

The chain links TRBV2 to TRBJ2-1; 7 bases map to TRBD1. This CDR3 region has 15 residues. The V segment lost 4 bases and the J segment 3 bases; nucleotides outside the gene matches: 6. Germline V CDR1 and CDR2: SNHLY, FYNNEI. In nucleotides, the CDR3 is TGTGCCAGCAGTGCGGGACAGATCTTCTACAATGAGCAGTTCTTC. It specifies CASSAGQIFYNEQFF.

This clone was detected only once. This sequence joins TRBV12-3 or TRBV12-4 and TRBJ2-5; D call uncertain. V was trimmed by 6 bases and J by 4 bases, leaving 6 bases between them. CDR3 length equals 11 residues. The CDR3 protein is CASSPRETQYF. CDR3 sequence (DNA): TGTGCCAGCAGCCCCCGAGAGACCCAGTACTTC.